The rows below give T cell receptor beta chains drawn from one sample of a study of cytomegalovirus exposure and HLA in healthy donors. TCRdb's table, derived via immunoSEQ multiplex PCR, lists solely in-frame clones and lacks some. This sample's table reports 60,000 to 80,000 clones. The sequencing input was PBMCs. The receptors derive from a man in his forties or fifties in good health and CMV-seronegative. The CDR3 runs from the conserved cysteine through the conserved F or W. Fields, in order: V gene, clone size, J gene, D gene, CDR3 DNA, CDR3 protein. D genes are given only for firm matches. Size is omitted from some rows. Given values are once, few, many or a class for expanded clones.

V gene: TRBV12-5; clone size: NA; J gene: TRBJ2-7; D gene: TRBD2; CDR3 DNA: TGTGCTAGTGGTTTGGCCGGACTAGCGGGGGCTGAGCAGTACTTC; CDR3 protein: CASGLAGLAGAEQYF
V gene: TRBV6-5; clone size: NA; J gene: TRBJ2-1; D gene: NA; CDR3 DNA: TGTGCCAGCAGCATACGGGGGAATGAGCAGTTCTTC; CDR3 protein: CASSIRGNEQFF
V gene: TRBV9; clone size: NA; J gene: TRBJ1-4; D gene: TRBD1; CDR3 DNA: TGTGCCAGCAGCCTAACAGGGGACGAAAAACTGTTTTTT; CDR3 protein: CASSLTGDEKLFF
V gene: TRBV7-2; clone size: NA; J gene: TRBJ2-2; D gene: TRBD2; CDR3 DNA: TGTGCCAGCAGCTTAGCAATAGCGGGGGTCGGGGAGCTGTTTTTT; CDR3 protein: CASSLAIAGVGELFF
V gene: TRBV5-1; clone size: NA; J gene: TRBJ1-1; D gene: NA; CDR3 DNA: TGCGCCAGCAGCACAGGGACGGATTGGGGGGGACTGTCGGAAGCTTTCTTT; CDR3 protein: CASSTGTDWGGLSEAFF
V gene: TRBV10-3; clone size: NA; J gene: TRBJ2-2; D gene: TRBD2; CDR3 DNA: TGTGCCATCAGTGAGTCAGGGACTAGCCTAAACACCGGGGAGCTGTTTTTT; CDR3 protein: CAISESGTSLNTGELFF
V gene: TRBV2; clone size: NA; J gene: TRBJ1-4; D gene: NA; CDR3 DNA: TGTGCCAGCAGTGAGGCCAGGCAGTATAATGAAAAACTGTTTTTT; CDR3 protein: CASSEARQYNEKLFF
V gene: TRBV6-5; clone size: NA; J gene: TRBJ2-5; D gene: TRBD2; CDR3 DNA: TGTGCCAGCAGTTCGAGCGGGGGCGACCAAGAGACCCAGTACTTC; CDR3 protein: CASSSSGGDQETQYF
V gene: TRBV5-1; clone size: NA; J gene: TRBJ2-1; D gene: NA; CDR3 DNA: TGCGCCAGCAGCTTGGGGGGCGGCGGCTCCTACAATGAGCAGTTCTTC; CDR3 protein: CASSLGGGGSYNEQFF
V gene: TRBV7-2; clone size: NA; J gene: TRBJ2-7; D gene: TRBD2; CDR3 DNA: TGTGCCAGCAGCTTAGTAAGTGGGACTAACCCTCTGTGGGAGCAGTACTTC; CDR3 protein: CASSLVSGTNPLWEQYF
V gene: TRBV11-2; clone size: NA; J gene: TRBJ2-7; D gene: NA; CDR3 DNA: TGTGCCAGCACCACCACCGCCAGTTACTCCTACGAGCAGTACTTC; CDR3 protein: CASTTTASYSYEQYF
V gene: TRBV5-1; clone size: medium-sized; J gene: TRBJ2-2; D gene: TRBD1; CDR3 DNA: TGCGCCAGCAGCCCAGGACAGGGGCGGAACACCGGGGAGCTGTTTTTT; CDR3 protein: CASSPGQGRNTGELFF
V gene: TRBV5-4; clone size: NA; J gene: TRBJ2-5; D gene: NA; CDR3 DNA: TGTGCCAGCAGCTTGACGGGGGAGACCCAGTACTTC; CDR3 protein: CASSLTGETQYF
V gene: TRBV14; clone size: NA; J gene: TRBJ2-5; D gene: TRBD2; CDR3 DNA: TGTGCCAGCAGCCAAGCGGGGGGGAGCCAGTACTTC; CDR3 protein: CASSQAGGSQYF
V gene: TRBV7-2; clone size: NA; J gene: TRBJ2-2; D gene: TRBD2; CDR3 DNA: TGTGCCAGCAGCACACCGGGACTAATCGGGGTCGGGGAGCTGTTTTTT; CDR3 protein: CASSTPGLIGVGELFF
V gene: TRBV7-9; clone size: NA; J gene: TRBJ1-1; D gene: NA; CDR3 DNA: TGTGCCAGCAGCCCCGAGGGGAACACTGAAGCTTTCTTT; CDR3 protein: CASSPEGNTEAFF
V gene: TRBV18; clone size: NA; J gene: TRBJ1-4; D gene: NA; CDR3 DNA: TGTGCCAGCTCACCAGGGCCAAATGAAAAACTGTTTTTT; CDR3 protein: CASSPGPNEKLFF
V gene: TRBV7-9; clone size: NA; J gene: TRBJ2-3; D gene: NA; CDR3 DNA: TGTGCCAGCAGCGACGCCGGGACTCCTACGCAGTATTTT; CDR3 protein: CASSDAGTPTQYF
V gene: TRBV18; clone size: NA; J gene: TRBJ2-5; D gene: NA; CDR3 DNA: TGTGCCAGCTCACCAAAACCTACAGGGAATGGAGAGACCCAGTACTTC; CDR3 protein: CASSPKPTGNGETQYF
V gene: TRBV11-3; clone size: NA; J gene: TRBJ2-7; D gene: NA; CDR3 DNA: TGTGCCAGCAGCTTAGATGTAGCGGCAGAGCAGTACTTC; CDR3 protein: CASSLDVAAEQYF
V gene: TRBV18; clone size: NA; J gene: TRBJ1-2; D gene: NA; CDR3 DNA: TGTGCCAGCTCACCTGGACAGCGCGGCTACACCTTC; CDR3 protein: CASSPGQRGYTF
V gene: TRBV5-4; clone size: NA; J gene: TRBJ2-3; D gene: TRBD2; CDR3 DNA: TGTGCCGGATTAGCGGGGGGGACAGATACGCAGTATTTT; CDR3 protein: CAGLAGGTDTQYF
V gene: TRBV7-9; clone size: NA; J gene: TRBJ2-2; D gene: TRBD1; CDR3 DNA: TGTGCCAGCAGCTTAGTAGCTACAGGGGCCGGGGAGCTGTTTTTT; CDR3 protein: CASSLVATGAGELFF
V gene: TRBV7-8; clone size: NA; J gene: TRBJ2-1; D gene: NA; CDR3 DNA: TGTGCCAGCAGCTCCCAGCCCTTTAGGCCGGGAACCAATGAGCAGTTCTTC; CDR3 protein: CASSSQPFRPGTNEQFF
V gene: TRBV4-3; clone size: NA; J gene: TRBJ2-2; D gene: TRBD2; CDR3 DNA: TGCGCCAGCAGCCAAGATGGCCCTGGGTGGGGGGGGGTGACCGGGGAGCTGTTTTTT; CDR3 protein: CASSQDGPGWGGVTGELFF